This TCR beta chain emerged from a study of cytomegalovirus exposure and HLA in healthy donors. Study-level results: The authors later found most CMV-associated TCR beta chains appeared HLA-restricted. TCR beta sequences reportedly predicted the HLA-A and HLA-B alleles of most subjects accurately. Trimming of TCR beta V- and J-genes showed a link, identified in a later analysis, to a missense DCLRE1C variant.

Worth noting for this clone: Its antigen is as yet unknown.

This cohort consisted of healthy bone marrow donors. The length of the CDR3 is 15 residues. V was clipped by 0 bases and J by 4 bases, with 10 bases between them. The germline V gene encodes CDR1 MNHEY and CDR2 SVGAGI. The study ran its PCR with 60 Vbeta and 13 Jbeta primers. Here immunoSEQ multiplex PCR was the method, and the copy in TCRdb shows in-frame clones only, minus some. The specimen's table records under 90,000 clones. The specimen sequenced was PBMCs. The sequence was obtained from a female donor in good health and CMV-seropositive. This rearrangement joins TRBV6-5 to TRBJ1-5, with D possibly matching TRBD1 (6 bases). The CDR3 protein is CASSYSGAGNQPQHF. DNA for the CDR3: TGTGCCAGCAGTTACTCGGGGGCAGGGAATCAGCCCCAGCATTTT.